A single sample gave rise to the 21 T cell receptor beta chains below, sequenced in a study of blood T cell repertoires in COVID-19. The method was immunoSEQ multiplex PCR; TCRdb's version includes in-frame clones alone and lacks a portion of them. The sample holds about 50,000 clones, around 86% seen once. Sequencing input: peripheral blood. The receptors shown here come from a human donor in a cohort sampled during active COVID-19.

This chain joins TRBV28 and TRBJ1-1; unclear D gene. Per the germline V gene, CDR1 is MDHEN and CDR2 is SYDVKM. V was shortened by 7 bases and J by 0 bases, with 9 bases between the two germline ends. This CDR3 spans 13 amino acids. The CDR3 here is CASIFQMNTEAFF. The CDR3 nucleotides read TGTGCCAGCATTTTCCAGATGAACACTGAAGCTTTCTTT.

The genes are TRBV29-1 and TRBJ1-3; D call uncertain. Trimming pared 2 bases from V and 1 base from J, leaving 9 bases between. The germline CDR1 and CDR2 sequences are SQVTM and ANQGSEA. CDR3 length: 14 residues. This CDR3 reads CSVEIPTSGNTIYF. CDR3 nucleotide sequence: TGCAGCGTTGAAATCCCGACATCTGGAAACACCATATATTTT.

This rearrangement joins TRBV15 to TRBJ2-7, with TRBD1 matching over 8 bases. This CDR3 contains 15 residues. Germline loops: CDR1 LNHNV, CDR2 YYDKDF (reference sequence). V shed 3 bases, J shed 2 bases, and the junction held 6 bases outside the gene matches. The CDR3 DNA reads TGTGCCACCAGCAGTGACAGGGGAGTCGCCTACGAGCAGTACTTC. It translates to CATSSDRGVAYEQYF. Based on the CDR3 plus reference TRBV15 and TRBJ2-7, the full variable domain is DAMVIQNPRYQVTQFGKPVTLSCSQTLNHNVMYWYQQKSSQAPKLLFHYYDKDFNNEADTPDNFQSRRPNTSFCFLDIRSPGLGDTAMYLCATSSDRGVAYEQYFGPGTRLTVT.

The V call is TRBV11-2, the J call TRBJ2-7; 8 bases align to TRBD1. CDR1 is SGHAT and CDR2 is FQNNGV in the germline V gene. V was clipped by 4 bases and J by 6 bases; unmatched bases: 5. This CDR3 region has 13 residues. The CDR3 DNA follows: TGTGCCAGCAGCTCGAGACAGGGGAGCGAGCAGTACTTC. This codes for CASSSRQGSEQYF.

Turning to this clone: This specimen includes other DNA sequences encoding the same CDR3. J is TRBJ2-7 and V is TRBV19, with D possibly matching TRBD1 (6 bases). V lost 5 bases and J lost 4, with 12 bases in between. This CDR3 is 13 amino acids long. Germline loops: CDR1 LNHDA, CDR2 SQIVND (reference sequence). The CDR3 loop is CASSLQGQYEQYF. CDR3 in DNA: TGTGCCAGTAGTCTACAGGGCCAATACGAGCAGTACTTC. The variable domain in full, with the rest retrieved from reference TRBV19 and TRBJ2-7, is DGGITQSPKYLFRKEGQNVTLSCEQNLNHDAMYWYRQDPGQGLRLIYYSQIVNDFQKGDIAEGYSVSREKKESFPLTVTSAQKNPTAFYLCASSLQGQYEQYFGPGTRLTVT.

V is TRBV13 and J is TRBJ2-7; TRBD1 aligns across 8 bases. CDR1 and CDR2 (germline): PRHDT, FYEKMQ (reference sequence). J was trimmed by 2 bases and V by 0 bases; bases with no gene match: 6. This CDR3 has 16 amino acids. CDR3 coding DNA: TGTGCCAGCAGCTTAGGCCTTAACAGGGGGGCCTACGAGCAGTACTTC. Amino acid sequence: CASSLGLNRGAYEQYF.

V gene TRBV12-3 or TRBV12-4 combines with J gene TRBJ1-3; no definite D call. V lost 6 bases and J lost 5, with 5 bases in between. The CDR3 has 11 amino acids. CDR3 in amino acids: CASSYRNTIYF. Here the CDR3 DNA reads TGTGCCAGCAGCTATAGAAACACCATATATTTT.

The V and J genes are TRBV19 and TRBJ2-1, with a tentative D call TRBD2 (6 bases). Trimming pared 2 bases from V and 10 bases from J, leaving 12 bases between. The length of the CDR3 is 13 residues. Germline V gene lookup returns CDR1 LNHDA and CDR2 SQIVND (reference sequence). The CDR3 bases are TGTGCCAGTAGTATACCCCCGGCGGGGGAGCAGTTCTTC. This encodes CASSIPPAGEQFF.

The gene calls are TRBV2 and TRBJ2-5, with 8 bases lining up with TRBD2. The V and J ends lost 2 bases and 9 bases, in that order; junction bases with no gene match: 14. Germline-derived CDR1 and CDR2 are SNHLY and FYNNEI. CDR3 length: 16 amino acids. This CDR3 is CASSEQQRQSGGAQYF. Written as DNA, the CDR3 is TGTGCCAGCAGTGAACAACAGCGGCAATCGGGGGGGGCCCAGTACTTC.

The chain links TRBV28 to TRBJ2-1, with TRBD2 matching over 8 bases. The J segment lost 5 bases and the V segment lost 7 bases, leaving 13 bases of the junction unmatched. Germline CDR1 MDHEN, CDR2 SYDVKM. CDR3 length equals 16 residues. DNA for the CDR3: TGTGCCAGCACCCAAAGCGGGAGTAATCTCAACAATGAGCAGTTCTTC. Protein: CASTQSGSNLNNEQFF.

The chain is built from TRBV2 and TRBJ1-2, with D tentatively TRBD1 (6 bases). The CDR3 consists of 14 residues. Trimming left V 6 bases short and J 6 bases short, with 17 bases between. The germline V gene has CDR1 SNHLY and CDR2 FYNNEI. Here the CDR3 DNA reads TGTGCCAGCAGCGGGATCGATTACAGGGATGGCTACACCTTC. It yields the protein CASSGIDYRDGYTF.

The CDR3 DNA reads TGTGCCAGTAGTAGCCCCCAGGACAGTAGGAACACTGAAGCTTTCTTT. Translating it yields CASSSPQDSRNTEAFF. The chain carries TRBV19 and TRBJ1-1; weak D call: TRBD1 (6 bases). This CDR3 comprises 16 residues. Trimming removed 4 bases from V and 1 base from J, with 16 bases in between. Germline V gene data show CDR1 as LNHDA and CDR2 as SQIVND (reference sequence).

Worth noting for this clone: The junction departs from the called germline gene at one end, perhaps through a read error. The chain uses TRBV5-1 and TRBJ2-1; 8 nucleotides align to TRBD2. This CDR3 region has 15 residues. The germline V gene encodes CDR1 SGHRS and CDR2 YFSETQ. CDR3 sequence reads: CASSLVLAGYNAQFF. CDR3 coding DNA: TGCGCCAGCAGCTTGGTTCTAGCGGGCTACAATGCGCAGTTCTTC.

J is TRBJ2-5 and V is TRBV4-2; TRBD2 agrees at 7 bases. CDR3 length: 16 amino acids. CDR1 is LGHNA and CDR2 is YNFKEQ in the germline V gene. Trimming at V came to 1 base and at J to 5 bases, leaving 10 bases not matched to a gene. CDR3 loop: CASSQGVGAGPETQYF. The CDR3 DNA reads TGTGCCAGCAGCCAAGGGGTGGGAGCGGGGCCGGAGACCCAGTACTTC.

J is TRBJ2-3 and V is TRBV5-1; 10 bases are shared with TRBD1. Germline lookup yields CDR1 SGHRS and CDR2 YFSETQ. The CDR3 is 16 residues long. V lost 0 bases, J lost 1 base, and 2 bases stayed unmatched. CDR3 DNA: TGCGCCAGCAGCTTGGAAGGGACAGGGGGCACAGATACGCAGTATTTT. Amino acid sequence: CASSLEGTGGTDTQYF.

V gene TRBV14 combines with J gene TRBJ2-1; 9 positions match TRBD2. This CDR3 has 15 amino acids. Trimming cost V 0 bases and J 8 bases; bases outside gene matches: 5. Germline CDR1 is SGHDN and CDR2 is FVKESK. This CDR3 reads CASSQEAGGLDEQFF. The CDR3 nucleotides read TGTGCCAGCAGCCAAGAAGCGGGGGGCCTTGATGAGCAGTTCTTC.

This clone was detected only a few times. This chain links TRBV6-2 or TRBV6-3 with TRBJ1-5; 7 bases agree with TRBD1. The germline V gene encodes CDR1 MNHEY and CDR2 SVGEGT. The CDR3 sequence is 17 residues long. V gave up 5 bases and J gave up 0 bases; unmatched junction bases: 10. In DNA, the CDR3 is TGTGCCAGCAGTCGCCTGGACAGGACGTATAGCAATCAGCCCCAGCATTTT. Protein product: CASSRLDRTYSNQPQHF.

This chain connects TRBV12-5 to TRBJ1-4, with a possible D match to TRBD1 (5 bases). CDR1 is LGHNT and CDR2 is FRNRAP in the germline V gene. V lost 5 bases and J lost 1, with 8 bases in between. This CDR3 is 14 amino acids long. CDR3 region: CASGPGGTNEKLFF. In nucleotides, the CDR3 is TGTGCTAGTGGTCCCGGGGGAACTAATGAAAAACTGTTTTTT.

This clone was detected only a few times. The rearrangement uses TRBV25-1 and TRBJ1-4; D is unresolved. V was cut by 4 bases and J by 4 bases, with 4 bases left in between. CDR1 and CDR2 (germline): MGHDK, SYGVNS. CDR3 length: 12 amino acids. CDR3 DNA: TGTGCCAGCAGTGGAGATAATGAAAAACTGTTTTTT. Its translation: CASSGDNEKLFF.

The chain recombines TRBV6-6 with TRBJ2-7, with TRBD1 matching 9 bases. CDR3 length: 13 residues. Germline CDR1 and CDR2: MNHNY and SVGAGI (reference sequence). The trim removed 6 bases at V and 4 bases at J, leaving 4 bases unmatched. CDR3 loop: CASRKTGGYEQYF. As DNA, the CDR3 is TGTGCCAGCAGGAAGACAGGGGGTTACGAGCAGTACTTC.

CDR3 amino acids: CASSEASRGGLSPITEAFF. The CDR3 region has the DNA TGTGCCAGCAGTGAAGCATCAAGGGGGGGGCTAAGCCCTATCACTGAAGCTTTCTTT. The chain links TRBV6-1 to TRBJ1-1, with a weak D call TRBD1 (6 bases). Germline CDR1 MNHNS, CDR2 SASEGT. The CDR3 sequence is 19 residues long. The V end was cut by 0 bases, the J end by 4 bases, with 24 bases between.